This T cell receptor beta chain originates from a study of blood T cell repertoires in COVID-19. About the research overall: COVID-19 samples from acute and convalescent phases originated in the United States, Italy and Spain. T cells, B-cell-depleted T cells, or PBMCs supplied cDNA or gDNA.

Methods used by the authors: Reference gene primer amplification gave nucleated cell count estimates. The method was immunoSEQ multiplex PCR; TCRdb's version includes in-frame clones alone and lacks a portion of them. The DNA was the basis for D and trimming; V, J and clone size are from that table. Here the sample spans 45,000 to 55,000 clones, about 90% being singletons. The length of the CDR3 is 16 residues. The sequencing input was peripheral blood. This TCR derives from an older man with acute or convalescent COVID-19. J is TRBJ1-1 and V is TRBV21-1. TRBV21-1 is assigned pseudogene status. The CDR3 sequence is CASSHTIATIRTEAFF. CDR3 nucleotide sequence: TGTGCCAGCAGTCACACAATAGCCACAATTCGCACTGAAGCTTTCTTT.